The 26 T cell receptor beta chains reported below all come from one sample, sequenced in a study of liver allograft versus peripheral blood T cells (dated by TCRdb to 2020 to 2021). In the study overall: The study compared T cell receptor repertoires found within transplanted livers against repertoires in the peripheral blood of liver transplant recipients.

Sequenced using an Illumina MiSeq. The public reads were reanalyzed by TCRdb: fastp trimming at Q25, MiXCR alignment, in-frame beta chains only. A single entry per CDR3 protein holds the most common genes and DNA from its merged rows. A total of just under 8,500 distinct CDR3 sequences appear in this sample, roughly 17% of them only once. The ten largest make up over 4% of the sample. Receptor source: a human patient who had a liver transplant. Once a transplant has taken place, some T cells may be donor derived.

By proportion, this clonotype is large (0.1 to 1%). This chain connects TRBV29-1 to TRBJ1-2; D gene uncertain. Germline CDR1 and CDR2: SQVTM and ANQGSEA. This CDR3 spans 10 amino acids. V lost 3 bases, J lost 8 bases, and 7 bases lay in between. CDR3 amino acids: CSVEGRGYTF. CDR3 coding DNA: TGCAGCGTTGAGGGTCGGGGCTACACCTTC.

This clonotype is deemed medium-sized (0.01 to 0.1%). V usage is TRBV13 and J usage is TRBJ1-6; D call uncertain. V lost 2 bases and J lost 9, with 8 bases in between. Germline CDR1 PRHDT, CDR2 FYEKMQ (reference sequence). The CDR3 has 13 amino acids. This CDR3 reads CASSLPAGSPLHF. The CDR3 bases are TGTGCCAGCAGCTTACCCGCGGGTTCACCCCTCCACTTT.

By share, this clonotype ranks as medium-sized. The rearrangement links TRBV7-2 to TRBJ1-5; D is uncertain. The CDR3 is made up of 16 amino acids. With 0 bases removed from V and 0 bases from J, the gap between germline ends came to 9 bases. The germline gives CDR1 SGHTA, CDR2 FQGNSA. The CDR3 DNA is TGTGCCAGCAGCTTAGCCCTGACACATAGCAATCAGCCCCAGCATTTT. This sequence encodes CASSLALTHSNQPQHF.

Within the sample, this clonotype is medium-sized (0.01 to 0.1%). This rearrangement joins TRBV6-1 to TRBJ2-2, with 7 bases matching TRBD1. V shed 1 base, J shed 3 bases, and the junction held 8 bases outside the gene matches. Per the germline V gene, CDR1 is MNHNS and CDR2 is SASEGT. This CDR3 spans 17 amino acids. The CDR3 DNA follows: TGTGCCAGCAGTGAAGGAGCCGGGACAGTTTACACCGGGGAGCTGTTTTTT. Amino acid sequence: CASSEGAGTVYTGELFF.

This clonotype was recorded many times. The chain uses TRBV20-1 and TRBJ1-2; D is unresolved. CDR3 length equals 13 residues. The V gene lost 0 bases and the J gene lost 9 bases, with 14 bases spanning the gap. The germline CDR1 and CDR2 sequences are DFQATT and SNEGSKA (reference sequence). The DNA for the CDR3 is TGCAGTGCTAGAGATCGCAGGACGGGAAGCTACACCTTC. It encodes CSARDRRTGSYTF.

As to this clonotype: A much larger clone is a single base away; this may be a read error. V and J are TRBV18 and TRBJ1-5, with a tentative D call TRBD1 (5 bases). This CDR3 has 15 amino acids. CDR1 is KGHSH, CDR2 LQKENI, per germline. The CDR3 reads CASLPFGGENQPQHF. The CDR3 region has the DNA TGTGCCAGCTTACCATTCGGGGGTGAGAATCAGCCCCAGCATTTT.

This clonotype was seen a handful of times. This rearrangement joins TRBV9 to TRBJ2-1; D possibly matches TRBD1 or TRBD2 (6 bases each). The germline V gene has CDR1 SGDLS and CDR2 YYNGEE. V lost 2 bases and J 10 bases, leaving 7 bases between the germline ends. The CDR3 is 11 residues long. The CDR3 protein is CASSVGGEQFF. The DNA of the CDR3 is TGTGCCAGCAGCGTGGGGGGCGAGCAGTTCTTC.

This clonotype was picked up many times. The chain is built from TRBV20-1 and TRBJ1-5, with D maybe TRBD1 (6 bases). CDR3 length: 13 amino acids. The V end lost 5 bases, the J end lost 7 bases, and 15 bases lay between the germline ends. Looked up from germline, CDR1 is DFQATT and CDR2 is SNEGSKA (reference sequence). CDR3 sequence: CSAARDIGQPQHF. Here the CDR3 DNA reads TGCAGTGCTGCCCGGGACATTGGGCAGCCCCAGCATTTT.

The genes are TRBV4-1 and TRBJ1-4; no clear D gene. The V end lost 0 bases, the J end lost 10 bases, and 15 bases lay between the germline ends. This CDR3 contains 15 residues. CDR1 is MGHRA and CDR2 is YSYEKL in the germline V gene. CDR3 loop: CASSQDGPDTAKLFF. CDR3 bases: TGCGCCAGCAGCCAAGACGGGCCAGATACGGCAAAACTGTTTTTT.

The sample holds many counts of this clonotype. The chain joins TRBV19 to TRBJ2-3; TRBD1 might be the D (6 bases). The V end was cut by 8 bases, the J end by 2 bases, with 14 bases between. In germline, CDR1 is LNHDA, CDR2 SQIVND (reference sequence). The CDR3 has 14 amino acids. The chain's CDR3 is CASQATGITDTQYF. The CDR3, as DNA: TGTGCCAGTCAAGCCACAGGGATCACAGATACGCAGTATTTT.

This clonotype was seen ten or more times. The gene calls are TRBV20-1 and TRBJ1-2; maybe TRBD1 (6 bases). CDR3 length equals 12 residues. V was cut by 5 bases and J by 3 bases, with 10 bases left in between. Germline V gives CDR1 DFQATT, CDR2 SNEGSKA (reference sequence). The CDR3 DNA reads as TGCAGTGCTGACCCAGGGGACTATGGCTACACCTTC. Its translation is CSADPGDYGYTF.

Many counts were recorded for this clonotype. The CDR3 protein is CASNRGATDTQYF. For the CDR3, the DNA is TGTGCCAGCAACCGGGGTGCCACAGATACGCAGTATTTT. The rearrangement links TRBV6-6 to TRBJ2-3, with TRBD2 as a possible D gene (5 bases). Germline-derived CDR1 and CDR2 are MNHNY and SVGAGI (reference sequence). Trimming took 7 bases from V and 2 from J, leaving 10 bases between them. The length of the CDR3 is 13 residues.

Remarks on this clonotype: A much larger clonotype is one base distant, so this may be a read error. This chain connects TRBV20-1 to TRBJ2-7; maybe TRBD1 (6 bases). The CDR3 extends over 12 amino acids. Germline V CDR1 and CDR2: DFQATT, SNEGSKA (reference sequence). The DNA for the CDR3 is TGCAGTGCGGGGACACCCAATTACGAGCTGTACTTC. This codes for CSAGTPNYELYF.

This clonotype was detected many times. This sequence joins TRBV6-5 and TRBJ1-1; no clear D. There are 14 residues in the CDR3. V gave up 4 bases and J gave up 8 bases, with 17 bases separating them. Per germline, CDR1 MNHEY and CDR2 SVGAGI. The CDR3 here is CASSLGISAPEAFF. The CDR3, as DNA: TGTGCCAGCAGTTTAGGCATTTCGGCGCCGGAAGCTTTCTTT.

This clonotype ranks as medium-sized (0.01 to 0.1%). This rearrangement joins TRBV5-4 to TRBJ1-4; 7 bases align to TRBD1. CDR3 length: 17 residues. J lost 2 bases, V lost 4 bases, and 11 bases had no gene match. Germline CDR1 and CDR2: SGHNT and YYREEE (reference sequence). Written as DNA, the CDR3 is TGTGCCAGCAGCGCCACCACAGGGGTCGGTACTAATGAAAAACTGTTTTTT. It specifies CASSATTGVGTNEKLFF.

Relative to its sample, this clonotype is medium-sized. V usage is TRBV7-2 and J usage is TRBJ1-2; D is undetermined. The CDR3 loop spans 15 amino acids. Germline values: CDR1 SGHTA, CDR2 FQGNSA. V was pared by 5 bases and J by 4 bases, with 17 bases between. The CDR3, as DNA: TGTGCCAGCAGCCCCGCCCCTGGCGGCAGCTATGGCTACACCTTC. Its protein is CASSPAPGGSYGYTF.

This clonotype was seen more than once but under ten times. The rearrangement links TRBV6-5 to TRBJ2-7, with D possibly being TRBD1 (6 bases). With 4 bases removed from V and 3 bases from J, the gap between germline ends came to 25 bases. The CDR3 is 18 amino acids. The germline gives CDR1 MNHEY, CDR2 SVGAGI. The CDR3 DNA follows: TGTGCCAGCAGTTTCGTCGGTTACTGGACAGAGGATCACTACGAGCAGTACTTC. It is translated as CASSFVGYWTEDHYEQYF.

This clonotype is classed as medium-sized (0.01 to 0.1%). CDR3: CASSPQSDQPQHF. CDR3 nucleotides: TGTGCCAGCTCACCCCAATCGGATCAGCCCCAGCATTTT. The V call is TRBV18, the J call TRBJ1-5; D is undetermined. This CDR3 has 13 residues. Per germline, CDR1 KGHSH and CDR2 LQKENI. V was shortened by 3 bases and J by 5 bases, with 8 bases between the two germline ends.

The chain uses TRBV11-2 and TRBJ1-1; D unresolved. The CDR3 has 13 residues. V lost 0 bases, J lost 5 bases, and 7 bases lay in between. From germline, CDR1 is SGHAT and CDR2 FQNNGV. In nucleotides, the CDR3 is TGTGCCAGCAGCTTAGAGCTCCAGACTGAAGCTTTCTTT. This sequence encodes CASSLELQTEAFF.

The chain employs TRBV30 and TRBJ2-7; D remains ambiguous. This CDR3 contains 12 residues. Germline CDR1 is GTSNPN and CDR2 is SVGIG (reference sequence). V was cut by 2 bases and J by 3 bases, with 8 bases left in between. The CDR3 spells CAWSHSRYEQYF. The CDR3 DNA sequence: TGTGCCTGGAGTCATTCCCGCTACGAGCAGTACTTC.

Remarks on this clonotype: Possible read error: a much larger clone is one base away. DNA for the CDR3: TGTACCAGCAGTTACAGGCAGGAGAGCTACGAGCAGTACTTC. It is translated as CTSSYRQESYEQYF. This chain joins TRBV6-2 or TRBV6-3 and TRBJ2-7; a weak D match, TRBD1 (5 bases). The CDR3 extends over 14 amino acids. The V gene's germline CDR1 is MNHEY and CDR2 SVGEGT.

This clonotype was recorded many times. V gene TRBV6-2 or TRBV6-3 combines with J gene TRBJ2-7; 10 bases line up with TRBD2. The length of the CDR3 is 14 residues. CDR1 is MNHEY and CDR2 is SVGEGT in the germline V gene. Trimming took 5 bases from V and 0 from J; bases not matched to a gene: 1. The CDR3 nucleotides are TGTGCCAGCAGTCTAGCGGGGGCCTCCTACGAGCAGTACTTC. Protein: CASSLAGASYEQYF.

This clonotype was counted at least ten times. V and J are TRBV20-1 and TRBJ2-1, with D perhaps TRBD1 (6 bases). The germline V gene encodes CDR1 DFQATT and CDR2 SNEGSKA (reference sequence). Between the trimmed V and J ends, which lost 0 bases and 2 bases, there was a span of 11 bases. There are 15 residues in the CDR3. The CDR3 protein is CSARDRNRAYNEQFF. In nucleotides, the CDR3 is TGCAGTGCTAGAGATCGGAACAGGGCCTACAATGAGCAGTTCTTC.

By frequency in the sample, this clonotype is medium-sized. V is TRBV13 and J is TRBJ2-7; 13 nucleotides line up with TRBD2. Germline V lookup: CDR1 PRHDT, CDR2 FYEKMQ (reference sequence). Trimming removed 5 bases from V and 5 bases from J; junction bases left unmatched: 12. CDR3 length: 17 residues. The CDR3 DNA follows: TGTGCCAGCAGCCCCCCCAGGACTAGCGGGGGCCCCAACGAGCAGTACTTC. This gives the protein CASSPPRTSGGPNEQYF.

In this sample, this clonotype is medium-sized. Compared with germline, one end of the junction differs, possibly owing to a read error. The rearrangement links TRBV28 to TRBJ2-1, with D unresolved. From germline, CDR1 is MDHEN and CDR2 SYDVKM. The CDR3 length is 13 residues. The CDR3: CASTSSSYNEQFF. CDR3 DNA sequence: TGTGCAAGCACCTCGAGCTCCTACAATGAGCAGTTCTTC.

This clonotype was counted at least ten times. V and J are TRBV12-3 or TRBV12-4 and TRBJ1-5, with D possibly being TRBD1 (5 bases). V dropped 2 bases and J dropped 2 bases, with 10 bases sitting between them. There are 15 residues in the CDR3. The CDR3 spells CASSLKGVGNQPQHF. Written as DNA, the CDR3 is TGTGCCAGCAGTTTAAAAGGGGTTGGCAATCAGCCCCAGCATTTT.